The source of this TCR beta chain is a study of T cells after yellow fever vaccination. Study details: Fractions of limited cellularity were prepared by means of SMART-Seq v4 Ultra Low Input.

The CDR3 covers 11 residues. Trimming took off 4 bases at V and 8 bases at J, with 6 bases between the two ends. CDR1 is SGHDT and CDR2 is YYEEEE in the germline V gene. This clonotype was found a few times. The authors made TCR cDNA by 5'RACE template switching, adding a universal primer site and UMIs. Via MiXCR, TCRdb re-called the 5' RACE reads, giving one row per CDR3 protein. The repertoire holds a few hundred thousand distinct CDR3 sequences, roughly 5.6% seen once, with around 3.3% in the top ten. The sample here was CD4+ T cells sorted from PBMCs, taken on the day of the yellow fever booster vaccination. The V call is TRBV5-6, the J call TRBJ1-4, with unresolved D. The receptor's source is a man between 18 and 29 years old who received the YFV17D yellow fever vaccine. The CDR3 spells CASSRREKLFF. The DNA for the CDR3 is TGTGCCAGCAGCCGACGAGAAAAACTGTTTTTT. The full variable domain, with the rest looked up from reference TRBV5-6 and TRBJ1-4, is DAGVTQSPTHLIKTRGQQVTLRCSPKSGHDTVSWYQQALGQGPQFIFQYYEEEERQRGNFPDRFSGHQFPNYSSELNVNALLLGDSALYLCASSRREKLFFGSGTQLSVL.